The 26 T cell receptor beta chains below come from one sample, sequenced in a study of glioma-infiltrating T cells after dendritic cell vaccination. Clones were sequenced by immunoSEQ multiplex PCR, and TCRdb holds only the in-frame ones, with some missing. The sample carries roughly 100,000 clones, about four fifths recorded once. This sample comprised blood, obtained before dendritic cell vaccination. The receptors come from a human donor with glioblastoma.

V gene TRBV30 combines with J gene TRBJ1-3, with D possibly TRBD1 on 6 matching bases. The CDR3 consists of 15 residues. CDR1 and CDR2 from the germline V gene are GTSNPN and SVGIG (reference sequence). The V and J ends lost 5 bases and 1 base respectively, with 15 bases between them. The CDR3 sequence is CAWQDRILSGNTIYF. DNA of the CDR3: TGTGCCTGGCAAGACAGGATACTATCTGGAAACACCATATATTTT.

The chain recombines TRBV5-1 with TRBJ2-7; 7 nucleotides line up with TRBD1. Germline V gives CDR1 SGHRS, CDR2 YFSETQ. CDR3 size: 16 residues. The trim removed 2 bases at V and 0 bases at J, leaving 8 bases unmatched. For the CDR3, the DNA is TGCGCCAGCAGCTTTTCAGGGACAGAGAGCTCCTACGAGCAGTACTTC. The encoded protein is CASSFSGTESSYEQYF.

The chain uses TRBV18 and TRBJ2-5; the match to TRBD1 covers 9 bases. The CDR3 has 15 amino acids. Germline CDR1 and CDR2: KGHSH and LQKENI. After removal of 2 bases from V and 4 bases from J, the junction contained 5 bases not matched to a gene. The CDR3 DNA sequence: TGTGCCAGCTCACCAGGGGACAGGGAGGGAGAGACCCAGTACTTC. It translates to CASSPGDREGETQYF. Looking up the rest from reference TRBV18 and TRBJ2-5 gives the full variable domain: NAGVMQNPRHLVRRRGQEARLRCSPMKGHSHVYWYRQLPEEGLKFMVYLQKENIIDESGMPKERFSAEFPKEGPSILRIQQVVRGDSAAYFCASSPGDREGETQYFGPGTRLLVL.

The CDR3 spells CASSLIGAVYGYTF. CDR3 sequence (DNA): TGTGCCAGCAGCTTGATAGGGGCAGTCTATGGCTACACCTTC. The chain couples TRBV5-5 to TRBJ1-2; D may be TRBD1 (5 bases). This CDR3 is built from 14 residues. Germline V gene sequence: CDR1 SGHKS, CDR2 YYEKEE (reference sequence). The V and J ends lost 1 base and 4 bases respectively, with 11 bases between them.

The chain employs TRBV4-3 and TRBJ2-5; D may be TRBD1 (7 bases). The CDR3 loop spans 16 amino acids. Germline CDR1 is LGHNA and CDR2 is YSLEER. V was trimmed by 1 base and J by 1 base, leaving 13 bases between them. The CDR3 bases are TGCGCCAGCAGCCAAGGAGGGGGCGGGGTCCAAGAGACCCAGTACTTC. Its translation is CASSQGGGGVQETQYF.

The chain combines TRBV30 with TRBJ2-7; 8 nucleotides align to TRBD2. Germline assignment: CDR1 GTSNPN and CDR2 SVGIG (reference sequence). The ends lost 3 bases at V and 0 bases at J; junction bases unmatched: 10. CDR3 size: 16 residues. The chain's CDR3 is CAWSVRAGGSSYEQYF. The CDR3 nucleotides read TGTGCCTGGAGCGTTCGGGCGGGGGGAAGCTCCTACGAGCAGTACTTC.

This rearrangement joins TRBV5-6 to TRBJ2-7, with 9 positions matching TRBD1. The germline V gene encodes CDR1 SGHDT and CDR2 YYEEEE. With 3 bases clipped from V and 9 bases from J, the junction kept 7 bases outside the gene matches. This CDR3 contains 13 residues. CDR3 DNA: TGTGCCAGCAGCTCCGGGACAGGGTTTGGGCAGTACTTC. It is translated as CASSSGTGFGQYF.

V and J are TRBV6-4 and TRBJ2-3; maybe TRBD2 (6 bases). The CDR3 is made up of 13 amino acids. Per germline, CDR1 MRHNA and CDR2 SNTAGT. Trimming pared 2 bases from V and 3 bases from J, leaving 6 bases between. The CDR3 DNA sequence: TGTGCCAGCAGTGACGGGAGGACAGATACGCAGTATTTT. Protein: CASSDGRTDTQYF.

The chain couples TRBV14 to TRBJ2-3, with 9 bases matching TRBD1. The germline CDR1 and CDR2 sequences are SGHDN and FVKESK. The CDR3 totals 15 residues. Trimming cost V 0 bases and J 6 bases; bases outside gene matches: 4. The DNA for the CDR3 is TGTGCCAGCAGCCAAGAATTGACAGGGGGGGATACGCAGTATTTT. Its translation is CASSQELTGGDTQYF.

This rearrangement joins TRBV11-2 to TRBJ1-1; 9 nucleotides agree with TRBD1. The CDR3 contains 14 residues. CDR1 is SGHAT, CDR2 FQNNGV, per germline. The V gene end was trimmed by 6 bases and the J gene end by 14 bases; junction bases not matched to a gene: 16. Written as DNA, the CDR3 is TGTGCCAGCAGGCCAACAGGGGGCGGCCAAAGAAGGTTCTTT. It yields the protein CASRPTGGGQRRFF.

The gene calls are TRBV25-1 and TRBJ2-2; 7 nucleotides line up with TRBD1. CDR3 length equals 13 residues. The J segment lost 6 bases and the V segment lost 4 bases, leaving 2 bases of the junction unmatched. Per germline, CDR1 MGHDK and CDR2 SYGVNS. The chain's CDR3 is CASSVTGPGELFF. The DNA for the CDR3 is TGTGCCAGCAGTGTGACAGGGCCCGGGGAGCTGTTTTTT.

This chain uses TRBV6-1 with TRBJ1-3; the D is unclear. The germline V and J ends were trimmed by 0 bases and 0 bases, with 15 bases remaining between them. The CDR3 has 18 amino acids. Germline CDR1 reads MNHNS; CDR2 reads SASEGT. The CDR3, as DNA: TGTGCCAGCAGTGAAGCCTTGCCCTATGGGAGCTCTGGAAACACCATATATTTT. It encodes CASSEALPYGSSGNTIYF.

The CDR3 protein is CASSLRGSSGANVLTF. The CDR3 bases are TGTGCCAGCAGCCTCAGGGGGTCATCTGGGGCCAACGTCCTGACTTTC. The chain has TRBV7-6 and TRBJ2-6; 7 bases line up with TRBD1. Germline-derived CDR1 and CDR2 are SGHVS and FNYEAQ. The CDR3 has 16 amino acids. V lost 5 bases to trimming and J lost 1 base; unmatched junction nucleotides: 5.

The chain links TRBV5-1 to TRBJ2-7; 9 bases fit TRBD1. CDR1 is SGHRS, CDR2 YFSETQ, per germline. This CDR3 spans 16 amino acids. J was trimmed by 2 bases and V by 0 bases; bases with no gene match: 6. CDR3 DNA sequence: TGCGCCAGCAGCTTGGCTAGGGACAGGGCCCCCTACGAGCAGTACTTC. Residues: CASSLARDRAPYEQYF. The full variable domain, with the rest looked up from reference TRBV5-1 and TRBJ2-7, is KAGVTQTPRYLIKTRGQQVTLSCSPISGHRSVSWYQQTPGQGLQFLFEYFSETQRNKGNFPGRFSGRQFSNSRSEMNVSTLELGDSALYLCASSLARDRAPYEQYFGPGTRLTVT.

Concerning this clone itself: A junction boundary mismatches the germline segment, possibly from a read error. DNA of the CDR3: TGTGCTAGCAGCTTAGCAGGGGGCGGCAAAAACATTCAGTACTTC. Its protein is CASSLAGGGKNIQYF. The chain couples TRBV7-7 to TRBJ2-4; TRBD1 aligns across 8 bases. Germline V gives CDR1 SSHAT, CDR2 FNYEAQ (reference sequence). The CDR3 has 15 amino acids.

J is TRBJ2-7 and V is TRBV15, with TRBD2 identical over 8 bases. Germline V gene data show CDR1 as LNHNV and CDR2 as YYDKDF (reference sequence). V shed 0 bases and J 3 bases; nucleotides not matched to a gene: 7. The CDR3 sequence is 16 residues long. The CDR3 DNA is TGTGCCACCAGCAGAGATCGCGGTAGCGGGGTCTACGAGCAGTACTTC. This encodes CATSRDRGSGVYEQYF. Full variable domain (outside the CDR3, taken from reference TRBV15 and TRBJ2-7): DAMVIQNPRYQVTQFGKPVTLSCSQTLNHNVMYWYQQKSSQAPKLLFHYYDKDFNNEADTPDNFQSRRPNTSFCFLDIRSPGLGDTAMYLCATSRDRGSGVYEQYFGPGTRLTVT.

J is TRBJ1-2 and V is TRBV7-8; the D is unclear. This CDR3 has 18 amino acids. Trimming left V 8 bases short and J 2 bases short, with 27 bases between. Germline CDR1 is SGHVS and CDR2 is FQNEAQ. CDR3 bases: TGTGCCAGCGCACGAGGGCGGCAGGCACATATTCCCAACTATGGCTACACCTTC. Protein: CASARGRQAHIPNYGYTF.

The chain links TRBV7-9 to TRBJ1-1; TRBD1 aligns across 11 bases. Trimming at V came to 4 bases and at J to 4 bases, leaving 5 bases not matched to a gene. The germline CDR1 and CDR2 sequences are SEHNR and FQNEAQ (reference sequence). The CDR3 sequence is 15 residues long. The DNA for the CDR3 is TGTGCCAGCAGCTGGGGGACAGGGGGTAGCACTGAAGCTTTCTTT. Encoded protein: CASSWGTGGSTEAFF.

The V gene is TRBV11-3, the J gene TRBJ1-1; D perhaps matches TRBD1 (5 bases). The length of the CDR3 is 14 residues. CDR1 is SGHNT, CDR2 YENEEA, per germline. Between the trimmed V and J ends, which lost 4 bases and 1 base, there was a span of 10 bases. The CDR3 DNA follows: TGTGCCAGCAGCTCCTCGGGGGGGAACACTGAAGCTTTCTTT. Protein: CASSSSGGNTEAFF. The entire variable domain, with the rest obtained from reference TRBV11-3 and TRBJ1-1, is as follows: EAGVVQSPRYKIIEKKQPVAFWCNPISGHNTLYWYLQNLGQGPELLIRYENEEAVDDSQLPKDRFSAERLKGVDSTLKIQPAELGDSAVYLCASSSSGGNTEAFFGQGTRLTVV.

In DNA, the CDR3 is TGTGCCAGCAATACTTACAGGGCTAGCTCCTACGAGCAGTACTTC. This sequence encodes CASNTYRASSYEQYF. This chain uses TRBV6-5 with TRBJ2-7, with D possibly matching TRBD1 (6 bases). CDR1 is MNHEY and CDR2 is SVGAGI in the germline V gene. The CDR3 totals 15 residues. V lost 7 bases, J lost 0 bases, and 16 bases lay in between.

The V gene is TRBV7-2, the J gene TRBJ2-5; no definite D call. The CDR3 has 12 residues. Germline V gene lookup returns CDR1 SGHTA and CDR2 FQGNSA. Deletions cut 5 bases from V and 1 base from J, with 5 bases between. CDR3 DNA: TGTGCCAGCAGCCGTCCCCAAGAGACCCAGTACTTC. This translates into CASSRPQETQYF.

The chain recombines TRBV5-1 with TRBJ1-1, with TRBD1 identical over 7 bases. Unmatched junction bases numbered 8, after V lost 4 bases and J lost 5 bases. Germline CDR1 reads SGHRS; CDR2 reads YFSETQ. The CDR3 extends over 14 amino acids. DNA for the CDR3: TGCGCCAGCAGCAAAGACAGGGACTTGACTGAAGCTTTCTTT. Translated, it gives CASSKDRDLTEAFF.

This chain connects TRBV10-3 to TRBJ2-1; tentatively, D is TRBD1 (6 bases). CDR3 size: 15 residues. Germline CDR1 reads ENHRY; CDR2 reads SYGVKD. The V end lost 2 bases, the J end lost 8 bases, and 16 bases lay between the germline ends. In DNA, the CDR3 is TGTGCCATCAGTGAGGGGCAGGGGTCCACGCATGAGCAGTTCTTC. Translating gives CAISEGQGSTHEQFF.

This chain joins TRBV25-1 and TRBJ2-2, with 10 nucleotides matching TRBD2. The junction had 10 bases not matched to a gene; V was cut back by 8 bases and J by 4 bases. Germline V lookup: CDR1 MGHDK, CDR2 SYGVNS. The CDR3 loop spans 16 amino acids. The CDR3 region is CASGRTSGAITGELFF. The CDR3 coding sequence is TGTGCCAGCGGCCGAACTAGCGGGGCGATCACCGGGGAGCTGTTTTTT.

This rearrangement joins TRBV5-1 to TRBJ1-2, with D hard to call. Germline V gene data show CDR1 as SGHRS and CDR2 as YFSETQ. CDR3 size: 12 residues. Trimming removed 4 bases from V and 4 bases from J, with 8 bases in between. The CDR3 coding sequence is TGCGCCAGCAGCAATGAACTCTATGGCTACACCTTC. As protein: CASSNELYGYTF.

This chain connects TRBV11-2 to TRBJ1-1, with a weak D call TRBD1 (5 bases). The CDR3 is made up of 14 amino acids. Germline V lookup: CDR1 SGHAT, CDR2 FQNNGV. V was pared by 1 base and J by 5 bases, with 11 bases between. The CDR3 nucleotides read TGTGCCAGCAGCTTAGCTCAGGGTAGGACTGAAGCTTTCTTT. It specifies CASSLAQGRTEAFF.